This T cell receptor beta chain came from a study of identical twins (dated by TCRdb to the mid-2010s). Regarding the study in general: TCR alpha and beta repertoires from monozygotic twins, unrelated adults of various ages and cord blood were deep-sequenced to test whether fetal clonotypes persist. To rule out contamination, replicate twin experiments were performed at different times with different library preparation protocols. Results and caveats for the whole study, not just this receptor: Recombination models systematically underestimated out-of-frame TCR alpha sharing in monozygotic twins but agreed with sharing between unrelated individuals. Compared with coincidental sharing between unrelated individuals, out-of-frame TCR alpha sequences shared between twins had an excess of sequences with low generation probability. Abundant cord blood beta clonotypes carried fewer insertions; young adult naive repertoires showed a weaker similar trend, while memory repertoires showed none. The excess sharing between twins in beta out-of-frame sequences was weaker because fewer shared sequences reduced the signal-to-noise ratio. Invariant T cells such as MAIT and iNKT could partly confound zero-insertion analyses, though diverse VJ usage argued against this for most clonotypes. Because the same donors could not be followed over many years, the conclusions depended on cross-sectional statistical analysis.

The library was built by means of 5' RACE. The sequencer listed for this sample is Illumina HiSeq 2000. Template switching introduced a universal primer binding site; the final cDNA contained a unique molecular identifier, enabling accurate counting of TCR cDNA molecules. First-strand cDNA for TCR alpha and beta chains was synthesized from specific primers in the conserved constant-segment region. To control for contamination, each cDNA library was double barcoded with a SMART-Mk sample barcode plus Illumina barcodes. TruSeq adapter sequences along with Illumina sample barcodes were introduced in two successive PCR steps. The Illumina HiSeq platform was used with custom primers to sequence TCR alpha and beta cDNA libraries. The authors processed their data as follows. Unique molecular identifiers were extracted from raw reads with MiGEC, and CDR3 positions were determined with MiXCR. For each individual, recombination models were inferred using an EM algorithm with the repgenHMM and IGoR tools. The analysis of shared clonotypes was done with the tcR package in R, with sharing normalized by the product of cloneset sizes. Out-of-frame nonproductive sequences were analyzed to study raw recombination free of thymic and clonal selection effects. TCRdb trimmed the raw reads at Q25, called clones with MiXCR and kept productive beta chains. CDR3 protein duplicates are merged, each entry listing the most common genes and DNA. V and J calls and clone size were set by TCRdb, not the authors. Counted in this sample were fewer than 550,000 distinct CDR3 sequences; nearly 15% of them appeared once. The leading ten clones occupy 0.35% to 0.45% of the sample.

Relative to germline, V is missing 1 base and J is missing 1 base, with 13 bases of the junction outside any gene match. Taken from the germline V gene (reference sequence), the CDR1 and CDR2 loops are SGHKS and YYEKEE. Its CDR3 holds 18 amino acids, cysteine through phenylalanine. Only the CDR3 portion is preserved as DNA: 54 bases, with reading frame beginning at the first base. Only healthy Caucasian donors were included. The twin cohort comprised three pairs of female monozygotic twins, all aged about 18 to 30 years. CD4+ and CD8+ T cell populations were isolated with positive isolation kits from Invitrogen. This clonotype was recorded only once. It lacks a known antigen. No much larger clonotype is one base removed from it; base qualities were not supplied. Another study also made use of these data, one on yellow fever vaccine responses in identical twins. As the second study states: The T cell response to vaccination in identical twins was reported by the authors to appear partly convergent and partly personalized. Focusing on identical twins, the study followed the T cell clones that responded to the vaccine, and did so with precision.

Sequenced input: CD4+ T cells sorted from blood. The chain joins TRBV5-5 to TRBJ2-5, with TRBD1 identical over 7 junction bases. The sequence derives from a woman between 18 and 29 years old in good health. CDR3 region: CASSLRQGRTVGQETQYF. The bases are TGTGCCAGCAGCTTGCGACAGGGTCGTACGGTGGGCCAAGAGACCCAGTACTTC.